Sequencing of this T cell receptor (beta chain) was carried out in a study of T cells in localized non-small cell lung cancer (dated by TCRdb to the early 2020s). With respect to the entire study: Comparing tumors with uninvolved tumor-adjacent lungs, the study looked at the T cell repertoires of hundreds of patients with early-stage NSCLC. The cohort consisted of 236 treatment-naive NSCLC patients whose localized lung tumors had been resected. Of the NSCLC patients, 120 to 150 were male and around 99 were female, and the mean age was about 69 years. Study-wide findings and limitations: Because multi-region tumor sequencing was not done, intratumor heterogeneity could not be ruled out. A median of about 55 of the top 100 tumor clones were detected in paired uninvolved adjacent lung, and around 30 of these tumor clones were also found among the top 100 clones of the paired uninvolved adjacent lung. Higher blood T cell density associated with longer overall survival, while higher adjacent-lung clonality associated with shorter survival. Since the design was exploratory, TCR variables were selected using unadjusted p-values with no false-discovery rate correction. Uninvolved tumor-adjacent lung showed the highest T cell clonality, higher than tumor, which suggests more focused antigenic responses in the uninvolved tumor-adjacent lung.

The immunoSEQ Assay was used to sequence TCR beta CDR3 regions from DNA. In the authors' own workflow: To compute T cell density, TCR beta template counts were normalized to usable DNA, which was estimated by amplifying housekeeping genes. Richness was estimated using the preseqR package, with extrapolation to 400,000 templates for PBMC samples and to 120,000 templates for tissue samples. Clonality was defined as one minus Pielou's evenness. Tissue-enriched TCRs were identified through differential abundance testing performed on productive amino-acid clonotypes, with a minimum total count of 5 and an alpha of 0.1. The Jaccard Index and the Morisita Overlap Index were used to measure how much the repertoires overlapped between compartments. GLIPH clustered TCR beta CDR3s with public tetramer-defined viral CDR3s; viral motifs required at least three viral sequences plus V-gene enrichment. TCRdb retrieved this table from immuneACCESS and kept in-frame rearrangements only. Not all clones are present; in checked studies, unresolved V genes account for under half, and no reason is known for the remainder. V, J and clone size reflect that table, while D and trimming were determined from the DNA. A total of approximately 2,600 clones appear in this sample, more than 20% of them only once. 6% to 8% of the sample rests with the top ten.

At diagnosis, peripheral blood, uninvolved tumor-adjacent lung and tumor were collected and stored as a combination of fresh-frozen and FFPE material. For this clone: The antigen it recognizes is unknown. Base-call qualities are not available, and no considerably larger clone is one nucleotide away.

The V end loses 3 bases and the J end loses 6 bases, and a stretch of 8 bases separates them. The CDR3 measures 13 amino acids from cysteine to phenylalanine. Only the CDR3 DNA stays, 39 bases, in frame from base 1. The germline V gene gives CDR1 as MDHEN and CDR2 as SYDVKM. This TCR was recovered from a woman aged 40 to 75 with stage I lung adenocarcinoma. The sample consisted of lung tumor tissue, taken before any cancer treatment. The receptor chain draws on TRBV28 and TRBJ1-4, with the D segment identity uncertain. The DNA sequence is given as TGTGCCAGCAGTTTGCCGGAGGATGAAAAACTGTTTTTT. Its translation reads: CASSLPEDEKLFF.